A single sample gave rise to the 7 T cell receptor beta chains below, sequenced in a study of OX40 agonist ivuxolimab in advanced cancers. TCRdb keeps only in-frame clones here, not all; method: immunoSEQ multiplex PCR. The top ten hold over 9.5% of the sample, which has around 65,000 clones, 80% to 95% seen once. The input for sequencing was CD4+ or CD8+ T cells sorted from blood, taken in a trial of the OX40 agonist ivuxolimab. Every receptor here comes from an adult with an advanced solid tumor such as melanoma, head and neck, liver or kidney cancer.

V gene TRBV11-3 combines with J gene TRBJ1-1, with 10 positions matching TRBD1. The CDR3 loop spans 15 amino acids. V was clipped by 4 bases and J by 6 bases; unmatched bases: 8. From germline, CDR1 is SGHNT and CDR2 YENEEA. Here the CDR3 reads CASSSSGTGEAEAFF. In DNA form, the CDR3 reads TGTGCCAGCAGCTCCTCCGGGACAGGGGAGGCTGAAGCTTTCTTT.

The chain combines TRBV27 with TRBJ2-7; either TRBD1 or TRBD2 may supply D (5 bases each). The germline gives CDR1 MNHEY, CDR2 SMNVEV (reference sequence). The V gene lost 2 bases and the J gene lost 3 bases, with 14 bases spanning the gap. CDR3 length: 15 residues. The CDR3 DNA is TGTGCCAGCAGTTTACGGGGTGGGGGTAACTACGAGCAGTACTTC. It is translated as CASSLRGGGNYEQYF.

V usage is TRBV6-1 and J usage is TRBJ1-4; D is undetermined. Trimming stripped 9 bases from V and 8 bases from J, with 19 bases between. Germline assignment: CDR1 MNHNS and CDR2 SASEGT. This CDR3 is built from 14 residues. The CDR3 region has the DNA TGTGCCAGTTGGTTCCCCGCCGGTAACGAAAAACTGTTTTTT. Its translation: CASWFPAGNEKLFF.

The chain's CDR3 is CASSRNGYSSYNEQFF. CDR3 sequence (DNA): TGTGCCAGTAGTCGGAACGGTTATAGCTCCTACAATGAGCAGTTCTTC. The genes are TRBV19 and TRBJ2-1; D unresolved. Germline CDR1 reads LNHDA; CDR2 reads SQIVND (reference sequence). V was trimmed by 5 bases and J by 0 bases, leaving 14 bases between them. CDR3 length: 16 amino acids. Using reference TRBV19 and TRBJ2-1 for the parts outside the CDR3, the full variable domain is DGGITQSPKYLFRKEGQNVTLSCEQNLNHDAMYWYRQDPGQGLRLIYYSQIVNDFQKGDIAEGYSVSREKKESFPLTVTSAQKNPTAFYLCASSRNGYSSYNEQFFGPGTRLTVL.

J is TRBJ1-1 and V is TRBV28; D remains ambiguous. In germline, CDR1 is MDHEN, CDR2 SYDVKM. V was clipped by 5 bases and J by 1 base, with 14 bases between them. The CDR3 sequence is 15 residues long. This chain's CDR3 is CASSLRTYRNTEAFF. For the CDR3, the DNA is TGTGCCAGCAGTCTCCGGACCTACCGGAACACTGAAGCTTTCTTT.

This clone was seen only a few times. V usage is TRBV2 and J usage is TRBJ2-1, with 10 bases identical to TRBD2. The germline gives CDR1 SNHLY, CDR2 FYNNEI. V lost 7 bases and J lost 4; bases outside the gene matches: 7. The length of the CDR3 is 15 residues. CDR3 loop: CASIVAGGGYNEQFF. Here the CDR3 DNA reads TGTGCCAGCATCGTAGCGGGAGGAGGGTACAATGAGCAGTTCTTC. Full variable domain (missing parts from reference TRBV2 and TRBJ2-1): EPEVTQTPSHQVTQMGQEVILRCVPISNHLYFYWYRQILGQKVEFLVSFYNNEISEKSEIFDDQFSVERPDGSNFTLKIRSTKLEDSAMYFCASIVAGGGYNEQFFGPGTRLTVL.

The sample holds one count of this clone. The V call is TRBV25-1, the J call TRBJ2-1; the D call may be TRBD1 or TRBD2 (5 bases each). V was shortened by 2 bases and J by 8 bases, with 10 bases between the two germline ends. There are 13 residues in the CDR3. CDR1 is MGHDK, CDR2 SYGVNS, per germline. CDR3 in DNA: TGTGCCAGCAGTGAAGGGACCTGGCATGAGCAGTTCTTC. Residues: CASSEGTWHEQFF.